This T cell receptor (beta chain) was found in a study of T cell responses to AZD1222 COVID-19 vaccine. This table comes from immunoSEQ multiplex PCR, and its TCRdb copy is limited to in-frame clones, with some not included. This sample carries 85,000 to 90,000 clones, approximately 91% of them seen once, and the ten largest clones take approximately 5.2%. General study findings and limits: Across the whole spike, CD4 TCRs peaked at regions 160-218 and 743-854.

This clone was counted a single time. The target antigen is unknown. The germline V gene has CDR1 LGHDT and CDR2 YNNKEL (reference sequence). The length of the CDR3 is 11 residues. Trimming cost V 8 bases and J 4 bases, with 9 bases left between them. This chain joins TRBV3-1 (or the pseudogene TRBV3-2) and TRBJ2-7; D gene ambiguous. This TCR came from an adult who received the AZD1222 COVID-19 vaccine. This material consisted of peripheral blood, taken 28 days after the second AZD1222 dose. The CDR3 sequence: CASRGSYEQYF. The CDR3 DNA follows: TGTGCCAGCCGCGGTTCTTACGAGCAGTACTTC.